The 22 T cell receptor beta chains presented below share a single source sample, sequenced in a study of PD-1 blockade in classical Hodgkin lymphoma. Described time point: cycle 4 day 1 (C4D1), after more than five weeks of nivolumab. Every single patient, without exception, relapsed after autologous stem cell transplantation, and brentuximab vedotin exposure varied. Sequencing used immunoSEQ multiplex PCR; TCRdb keeps in-frame clones, though not all of them. The sample contains tens of thousands of clones, more than 70% of which appear only once. The sequencing used peripheral blood mononuclear cells (PBMCs), collected before the fourth cycle of nivolumab. Source of these receptors: a human donor with classical Hodgkin lymphoma.

The chain combines TRBV6-6 with TRBJ1-1; 10 nucleotides line up with TRBD1. CDR1 MNHNY and CDR2 SVGAGI come from the germline V gene (reference sequence). This CDR3 has 14 amino acids. Unmatched junction bases numbered 6, after V lost 11 bases and J lost 0 bases. CDR3 in amino acids: CAGRDRGMNTEAFF. CDR3 nucleotides: TGTGCCGGCCGGGACAGGGGTATGAACACTGAAGCTTTCTTT.

This chain uses TRBV5-1 with TRBJ2-5, with D possibly matching TRBD1 (5 bases). Germline V lookup: CDR1 SGHRS, CDR2 YFSETQ. V lost 1 base and J lost 5, with 9 bases in between. This CDR3 is 13 amino acids long. This CDR3 is CASSLSRAETQYF. CDR3 DNA sequence: TGCGCCAGCAGCTTGTCCAGGGCGGAGACCCAGTACTTC.

V and J are TRBV28 and TRBJ2-7; no reliable D call. V gave up 1 base and J gave up 2 bases, with 9 bases separating them. The CDR3 totals 14 residues. Germline V lookup: CDR1 MDHEN, CDR2 SYDVKM. The CDR3 sequence is CASSLLGSAYEQYF. The DNA of the CDR3 is TGTGCCAGCAGTTTATTGGGCTCAGCCTACGAGCAGTACTTC.

A single count supports this clone. The chain is built from TRBV5-1 and TRBJ2-5; 7 nucleotides line up with TRBD1. Matching the DNA end better, TRBJ2-7 makes the J call doubtful. Germline lookup yields CDR1 SGHRS and CDR2 YFSETQ. The CDR3 covers 13 residues. In nucleotides, the CDR3 is TGCGCCAGCAGCTCGACAGGGTCCTACGAGCAGTACTTC. Amino acids: CASSSTGSYEQYF.

The V gene is TRBV9, the J gene TRBJ2-3, with 12 bases that match TRBD2. The CDR3 extends over 17 amino acids. The trim removed 0 bases at V and 5 bases at J, leaving 7 bases unmatched. Per germline, CDR1 SGDLS and CDR2 YYNGEE. Written as DNA, the CDR3 is TGTGCCAGCAGCGTAGGTCTAGCGGGAGGGGATGAAGATACGCAGTATTTT. As protein: CASSVGLAGGDEDTQYF.

Of note for this clone: A junction end diverges from the germline sequence, so it may reflect a read error. The chain has TRBV18 and TRBJ2-2; 14 nucleotides agree with TRBD2. In germline, CDR1 is KGHSH, CDR2 LQKENI. This CDR3 spans 19 amino acids. This chain's CDR3 is CASSRGLAGGVSLTGELFF. The CDR3 nucleotides are TGTGCCAGCTCACGCGGACTAGCGGGAGGTGTTAGTTTGACCGGAGAGCTGTTTTTT.

V and J are TRBV21-1 and TRBJ2-1. TRBV21-1 is a known pseudogene. The CDR3 consists of 16 residues. The CDR3 DNA is TGTGCCAGCACTCCGTCTAGGGTCCTGAACGAAAATGAGCAGTTCTTC. It translates to CASTPSRVLNENEQFF.

This clone was found a few times. This sequence joins TRBV7-9 and TRBJ1-4; a weak D match, TRBD1 (6 bases). The V gene lost 6 bases and the J gene lost 10 bases, with 18 bases spanning the gap. Germline loops: CDR1 SEHNR, CDR2 FQNEAQ (reference sequence). The CDR3 is 14 amino acids. In DNA form, the CDR3 reads TGTGCCAGCAGGGTACAGGGAGATTTGGGAAAACTGTTTTTT. Its translation is CASRVQGDLGKLFF.

The rearrangement uses TRBV7-2 and TRBJ2-7; D ambiguous. Germline loops: CDR1 SGHTA, CDR2 FQGNSA. Trimming pared 5 bases from V and 6 bases from J, leaving 8 bases between. The CDR3 totals 11 residues. CDR3 in amino acids: CASSQFSEQYF. In DNA form, the CDR3 reads TGTGCCAGCAGCCAGTTCAGCGAGCAGTACTTC.

V and J are TRBV13 and TRBJ2-3; 7 nucleotides align to TRBD2. This CDR3 has 15 residues. Germline trimming cut 2 bases from V and 1 base from J; bases unmatched to any gene: 3. The germline gives CDR1 PRHDT, CDR2 FYEKMQ (reference sequence). The CDR3, as DNA: TGTGCCAGCAGCTTACGGGGGAGGGGCACAGATACGCAGTATTTT. Translated, it gives CASSLRGRGTDTQYF.

The chain carries TRBV18 and TRBJ2-7; D tentatively fits TRBD1 or TRBD2 (5 bases each). CDR3 length: 13 amino acids. Deletions cut 5 bases from V and 5 bases from J, with 13 bases between. Germline V gene data show CDR1 as KGHSH and CDR2 as LQKENI. CDR3 nucleotides: TGTGCCAGCTCAACCGGGACCAAAAACGAGCAGTACTTC. Its protein product is CASSTGTKNEQYF.

This rearrangement joins TRBV11-2 to TRBJ1-2; D unclear. V was trimmed by 4 bases and J by 6 bases, leaving 15 bases between them. The CDR3 loop spans 14 amino acids. CDR1 is SGHAT and CDR2 is FQNNGV in the germline V gene. CDR3 bases: TGTGCCAGCAGCTACCGGGATAGCCCTCATGGCTACACCTTC. Protein: CASSYRDSPHGYTF. The full variable domain, its missing parts supplied by reference TRBV11-2 and TRBJ1-2, is EAGVAQSPRYKIIEKRQSVAFWCNPISGHATLYWYQQILGQGPKLLIQFQNNGVVDDSQLPKDRFSAERLKGVDSTLKIQPAKLEDSAVYLCASSYRDSPHGYTFGSGTRLTVV.

This chain uses TRBV28 with TRBJ2-2; TRBD2 agrees at 9 bases. CDR1 is MDHEN, CDR2 SYDVKM, per germline. V shed 6 bases and J 3 bases; nucleotides not matched to a gene: 5. The CDR3 totals 15 residues. The DNA for the CDR3 is TGTGCCAGCAGCGTGCTAGCGGGATACACCGGGGAGCTGTTTTTT. Protein: CASSVLAGYTGELFF.

The V gene is TRBV15, the J gene TRBJ1-5, with D possibly matching TRBD1 (5 bases). CDR1 is LNHNV, CDR2 YYDKDF, per germline (reference sequence). The ends were cut back, 1 base at V and 3 bases at J, with 10 bases in the middle. This CDR3 spans 15 amino acids. The CDR3 DNA reads as TGTGCCACCAGCAGAGGTCAGGGATCCAATCAGCCCCAGCATTTT. This gives the protein CATSRGQGSNQPQHF.

In this sample, this clone turned up a few times. V is TRBV7-8 and J is TRBJ1-5; D gene unclear. V shed 5 bases and J shed 7 bases, with 9 bases lying between them. The CDR3 length is 12 residues. Germline V gene lookup returns CDR1 SGHVS and CDR2 FQNEAQ. CDR3 residues: CASSPLGQPQHF. The CDR3 DNA reads as TGTGCCAGCAGCCCGCTTGGGCAGCCCCAGCATTTT.

The chain combines TRBV2 with TRBJ1-2; unclear D gene. This CDR3 is 11 amino acids long. V was cut by 3 bases and J by 8 bases, with 7 bases left in between. Germline V gives CDR1 SNHLY, CDR2 FYNNEI. The CDR3 DNA sequence: TGTGCCAGCAGTGAGCTGGGGGGCTACACCTTC. It is translated as CASSELGGYTF. Based on the CDR3 plus reference TRBV2 and TRBJ1-2, the full variable domain is EPEVTQTPSHQVTQMGQEVILRCVPISNHLYFYWYRQILGQKVEFLVSFYNNEISEKSEIFDDQFSVERPDGSNFTLKIRSTKLEDSAMYFCASSELGGYTFGSGTRLTVV.

The chain combines TRBV4-1 with TRBJ2-4, with a tentative D call TRBD1 (6 bases). The ends were cut back, 2 bases at V and 1 base at J, with 12 bases in the middle. This CDR3 has 16 residues. Germline V lookup: CDR1 MGHRA, CDR2 YSYEKL. This CDR3 is CASSQNRVGAKNIQYF. Written as DNA, the CDR3 is TGCGCCAGCAGCCAAAACAGGGTGGGGGCCAAAAACATTCAGTACTTC.

This rearrangement joins TRBV5-8 to TRBJ1-1, with D maybe TRBD1 (5 bases). V was clipped by 1 base and J by 5 bases, with 12 bases between them. This CDR3 is built from 14 residues. Germline values: CDR1 SGHTS, CDR2 YDEGEE. CDR3 sequence reads: CASSLWGGWTEAFF. CDR3 sequence (DNA): TGTGCCAGCAGCTTGTGGGGGGGTTGGACTGAAGCTTTCTTT.

This chain joins TRBV6-1 and TRBJ1-5; 7 positions match TRBD1. Germline V gene lookup returns CDR1 MNHNS and CDR2 SASEGT. J gave up 2 bases and V 8 bases, and 6 bases lay outside the gene matches. This CDR3 has 14 residues. The CDR3 DNA reads TGTGCCAGCTTTCCCGGACAGGGCAATCAGCCCCAGCATTTT. Translating it yields CASFPGQGNQPQHF.

The chain combines TRBV2 with TRBJ1-1; D is unresolved. Looked up from germline, CDR1 is SNHLY and CDR2 is FYNNEI. Trimming removed 6 bases at V and 11 bases at J, with 13 bases between. CDR3 length: 11 amino acids. CDR3 coding DNA: TGTGCCAGCAGAATCGGACTTGGTGCTTTCTTT. It is translated as CASRIGLGAFF.

The chain employs TRBV5-6 and TRBJ2-1; the match to TRBD1 covers 10 bases. J was trimmed by 14 bases and V by 5 bases; bases with no gene match: 4. CDR1 is SGHDT, CDR2 YYEEEE, per germline. This CDR3 comprises 11 residues. CDR3 coding DNA: TGTGCCAGCAGTCAAGGACAGGGGGAGTTCTTC. Translation: CASSQGQGEFF.

The chain uses TRBV27 and TRBJ2-3; 7 nucleotides align to TRBD1. V was pared by 1 base and J by 5 bases, with 3 bases of the junction left unmatched. CDR1 MNHEY and CDR2 SMNVEV come from the germline V gene (reference sequence). The CDR3 contains 14 residues. Here the CDR3 reads CASSLYRGLDTQYF. CDR3 in DNA: TGTGCCAGCAGTTTATACAGGGGTTTAGATACGCAGTATTTT.